The clone carrying this T cell receptor (beta chain) was detected ten times or more. Antigen: not known. Using a CD8+CD4-CCR7+CD45RA+ phenotype, naive CD8 T cells were sorted. The entry originates in a study of molecular identifiers for immune sequencing clone quantification. In preparing bulk TCR libraries, previously described methods and listed TCR primers were used. TCRdb reprocessed the PCR reads via MiXCR and lists one record per CDR3 protein. The table shows about 640,000 distinct CDR3 sequences, with approximately 20% occurring only once. Notes on the study in general: Jurkat TCR RNA that was spiked in from one cell was reportedly detectable among one million naive cells. Highly expanded clone sizes could be underestimated through barcode sharing by identical TCR molecules.

The germline CDR1 and CDR2 sequences are SEHNR and FQNEAQ (reference sequence). The CDR3 runs to 14 residues. Germline trimming cut 0 bases from V and 6 bases from J; bases unmatched to any gene: 5. Specimen: naive CD8+ T cells from blood, with Jurkat cell RNA spiked in. Described subset: FACS-sorted CD8+CD4-CCR7+CD45RA+ naive T cells. The chain has TRBV7-9 and TRBJ2-7; TRBD1 agrees at 7 bases. This clonotype was sampled from a human donor in good health. Some libraries in this study had Jurkat cell RNA spiked in. The CDR3 region is CASSLADRTFEQYF. The CDR3 DNA follows: TGTGCCAGCAGCTTAGCGGACAGGACTTTCGAGCAGTACTTC.